Listed here is a single TCR beta chain. Its antigen is unknown. Base quality data are lacking; no much larger clone is found one base away. The library was made by the immunoSEQ multiplex PCR assay. For most patients, high-throughput TCR-beta CDR3 sequencing of genomic DNA was performed by Adaptive Biotechnologies. On the study's bioinformatics: TCR sequencing data were retrieved from Adaptive's ImmunoSEQ software for around 18 patients, whereas a few other patients were processed with MiXCR and VDJtools. CDR3 nucleotide sequences shared by donor and recipient were removed because the origin of these sequences could not be assigned. To count as alloreactive, a clone needed at least 2-fold expansion over unstimulated cells and a minimum CFSE-low frequency of 0.002% (template counts) or 0.001% (read counts). Clones were considered mappable if detected in sequenced pre-transplant spleen, lymph node, or MLR CFSE-low populations of the donor or recipient. Cumulative frequency of alloreactive clones was calculated as a percentage of all sequences weighted by copy number. The clones in this table, taken by TCRdb from immuneACCESS, are in-frame only. Not every clone is retained; where verified, under half of the shortfall comes from an unresolved V gene, and the cause of the rest is unknown. V and J calls plus clone size are reproduced from that table; the DNA served to infer D and trimming. This sample holds under 45,000 clones; more than 80% were observed only once. The ten top clones hold 3.6% of the sample.

In the first month after transplant, blood samples were collected up to 4 times, and after that at least monthly when available. This entry is derived from a study of graft-versus-host responses after intestinal transplantation (TCRdb year 2021). About the investigation overall: The transplants that recipients got were multivisceral, liver-intestinal, or isolated intestinal. All recipients received anti-thymocyte globulin induction followed by maintenance tacrolimus and steroids for around 3 years. Graft-versus-host and host-versus-graft alloreactive T cell clones were tracked in the graft, circulation and bone marrow after intestinal transplantation using bulk TCR-beta CDR3 sequencing. Alloreactive clones were identified by sequencing pre-transplant mixed lymphocyte reaction products and comparing them with unstimulated pre-transplant donor and recipient T cells. A cohort of about two dozen intestinal transplant recipients, including one retransplant, was enrolled, and a few patients lacking pretransplant specimens were excluded. Donor T cell macrochimerism was defined as a peak of at least 4% donor T cells among recipient peripheral blood mononuclear cells. Samples from a few later patients were sequenced in-house on an Illumina MiSeq with MiXCR processing rather than by the commercial service. Paper-wide results and their limitations: High GvH to HvG T cell clonal ratios were observed in the allografts of patients with donor T cell macrochimerism. Early after transplant, declines in HvG clones were associated with peak levels of circulating GvH clones. GvH clones turned up in recipient bone marrow, with some appearing earlier in ileal mucosa or blood, a pattern consistent with an intestinal mucosal origin. The relatively low number and heterogeneity of intestinal transplant patients limited the conclusions.

Spanning cysteine to phenylalanine, the CDR3 consists of 15 amino acids. CDR3 DNA is the only sequence kept; it has 45 bases, read in frame from the first base. Via the germline V gene, CDR1 is LGHNA and CDR2 YNFKEQ. After removal of 4 bases from V and 6 bases from J, the junction retains 5 bases not matched to a gene. This clonotype was obtained from a human patient who received an intestinal transplant, so some T cells may come from the graft donor. The chain couples TRBV4-2 to TRBJ2-3, and TRBD2 aligns with 12 junction nucleotides. The source material was PBMCs, sampled less than 750 days after intestinal transplantation. At the DNA level, the sequence is TGTGCCAGCAGCCCGTCTAGCGGGGGGGGTGATACGCAGTATTTT. Translated, it gives CASSPSSGGGDTQYF.